This is a list of T cell receptor beta chains from one sample in a study of vaccination and CD4 T cells after COVID-19. No antigen has been assigned to these receptors. TCRdb recomputed calls from the PCR reads with MiXCR, one row per CDR3 protein. The sample includes over 15,000 distinct CDR3 sequences, around 68% of them seen just once. The sample comprised CD4+ T cells from blood, cultured in vitro. Source of these receptors: a human donor who had recovered from COVID-19. The CDR3 runs from the conserved cysteine through the conserved F or W. A D gene is named only where the DNA matches it firmly. A row's size may be missing; if present it is once, few, many or a size class.

J | size | D | V | DNA | CDR3
TRBJ2-4 | . | . | TRBV20-1 | TGCAGTGCTAGTTCGGGGGGCAACATTCAGTACTTC | CSASSGGNIQYF
TRBJ2-7 | . | . | TRBV11-3 | TGTGCCAGCGCCACGGGGCAGGGGAGCTACGAGCAGTACTTC | CASATGQGSYEQYF
TRBJ1-1 | . | TRBD1 | TRBV10-3 | TGTGCCATCAGAACTAGACAGGGACTGAACACTGAAGCTTTCTTT | CAIRTRQGLNTEAFF
TRBJ2-7 | . | . | TRBV7-2 | TGTGCCAGCAGCCTAACGACCTACGAGCAGTACTTC | CASSLTTYEQYF
TRBJ2-5 | . | TRBD2 | TRBV19 | TGTGCCAGTAGTCCCCGTCCTAGCGGAGAAGGTGCCCAGTACTTC | CASSPRPSGEGAQYF
TRBJ1-5 | few | . | TRBV20-1 | TGCAGTGTCGGGGACCAGGGTTTTGGGCAGCCCCAGCATTTT | CSVGDQGFGQPQHF
TRBJ1-5 | . | . | TRBV20-1 | TGCAGTGCTAGAGATTATACGGTCAGGGACCAGCCCCAGCATTTT | CSARDYTVRDQPQHF
TRBJ2-3 | . | TRBD2 | TRBV7-2 | TGTGCCAGCAGCTTTCTAGTAGCGGGAGGGCGCGCAGATACGCAGTATTTT | CASSFLVAGGRADTQYF
TRBJ2-7 | medium-sized | . | TRBV12-3/TRBV12-4 | TGTGCCAGCAGTTTCTCTACCGGGACTGGCTACGAGCAGTACTTC | CASSFSTGTGYEQYF
TRBJ1-1 | few | . | TRBV10-2 | TGCGCCAGCACTTCCCTAGGTGGGAGCACTGAAGCTTTCTTT | CASTSLGGSTEAFF
TRBJ1-1 | . | TRBD1 | TRBV12-3/TRBV12-4 | TGTGCCAGCAGTTACCAGGGGGCAGGCACTGAAGCTTTCTTT | CASSYQGAGTEAFF
TRBJ1-5 | . | . | TRBV21-1 | TGTGCCAGCAGCAAGTACCTTTTT | CASSKYLF
TRBJ2-3 | . | TRBD2 | TRBV7-9 | TGTGCCAGCAGCCCTAGACTAGCGGGAGACACAGATACGCAGTATTTT | CASSPRLAGDTDTQYF
TRBJ1-1 | . | TRBD1 | TRBV4-3 | TGCGCCAGCAGCCAGTATGGTGCAGGGACAGCCAACACTGAAGCTTTCTTT | CASSQYGAGTANTEAFF
TRBJ2-5 | . | TRBD1 | TRBV20-1 | TGCAGTGCTAGTTACAGGGGTCAGGAGACCCAGTACTTC | CSASYRGQETQYF
TRBJ1-5 | . | . | TRBV20-1 | TGCAGTGCTAGGGGCGAGCCCTCCCCAGGTTACAATCAGCCCCAGCATTTT | CSARGEPSPGYNQPQHF
TRBJ2-7 | . | TRBD2 | TRBV7-9 | TGCGCCAGCAGCCGGACTAGCGGCTACGAGCAGTACTTC | CASSRTSGYEQYF
TRBJ1-2 | . | . | TRBV4-1 | TGCGCCAGCAGCCAAGTCGGACAGCCGCCTACTAACTATGGCTACACCTTC | CASSQVGQPPTNYGYTF
TRBJ1-2 | few | . | TRBV6-1 | TGTGCCAGCAGTAGGACGTCTAGGAGAACGATCTATGGCTACACCTTC | CASSRTSRRTIYGYTF
TRBJ2-2 | . | TRBD1 | TRBV10-1 | TGCGCCAGCAGCCCTGGGACAGGGCGGGGCGGGGAGCTGTTTTTT | CASSPGTGRGGELFF
TRBJ1-2 | few | . | TRBV20-1 | TGCAGTGCTAAGGGACCTGGCTACACCTTC | CSAKGPGYTF
TRBJ1-2 | few | . | TRBV6-1 | TGTGCCAGCAGTGAAGCAAGGGGCAACACCTTC | CASSEARGNTF
TRBJ2-3 | . | TRBD1 | TRBV4-1 | TGCGCCAGCAGCCATAGCACGGGACAGCCGCTGCAGTATTTT | CASSHSTGQPLQYF
TRBJ2-6 | once | . | TRBV19 | TGTGCCAGTAGTATAAGTTTGGGGACTGGGGCCAACGTCCTGACTTTC | CASSISLGTGANVLTF
TRBJ1-2 | . | . | TRBV30 | TGTGCCTGGAGTGTACCAGGGACGACAGACACCTTC | CAWSVPGTTDTF
TRBJ1-6 | . | . | TRBV27 | TGTGCCAGCAGTTTGACGCGAGGGTCCTATAATTCACCCCTCCACTTT | CASSLTRGSYNSPLHF
TRBJ2-2 | . | TRBD1 | TRBV6-1 | TGTGCCAGCAGTGAGCAGACAGGGGTGAACACCGGGGAGCTGTTTTTT | CASSEQTGVNTGELFF
TRBJ1-6 | . | . | TRBV10-2 | TGCGCCAGCAGTCGGGGGGATGGAGGGGTAACAAGTTCACCCCTCCACTTT | CASSRGDGGVTSSPLHF
TRBJ1-1 | few | . | TRBV27 | TGTGCCAGCAGTCGGCGGGACAAGGAGGGTATGAACACTGAAGCTTTCTTT | CASSRRDKEGMNTEAFF